The 26 T cell receptor beta chains given below trace back to one sample, sequenced in a study of shared clonotypes between healthy human individuals (dated by TCRdb to about 2020). Library construction relied on the immunoSEQ multiplex PCR assay. This is the immuneACCESS table as TCRdb keeps it, with only in-frame sequences that have V and J called. A part of the clones is gone; compared with another copy, unresolved V genes explain less than half, and the rest is unexplained. Within this sample are over 850,000 clones, with around 82% of them counted one time only. The ten largest clones add up to about 0.52% of the sample. The sample taken for sequencing was memory CD4+ T cells from PBMCs. The sample's cell subset or site label, in plain terms: CD45RA-negative fraction. The receptor set was obtained from a man aged 18-30 years in good health. Some clones in this sample may be carry-over from other donors' samples.

V is TRBV4-2 and J is TRBJ2-7; the match to TRBD1 covers 9 bases. The germline gives CDR1 LGHNA, CDR2 YNFKEQ. The V gene end was trimmed by 4 bases and the J gene end by 2 bases; junction bases not matched to a gene: 12. This CDR3 is built from 17 residues. The CDR3 loop reads CASSPIYTGGDPYEQYF. The CDR3, as DNA: TGTGCCAGCAGCCCGATTTACACAGGGGGCGACCCCTACGAGCAGTACTTC.

Concerning this clone: The germline gene is not matched at one end of the junction; a read error may be the cause. This rearrangement joins TRBV7-2 to TRBJ2-5, with 7 positions matching TRBD2. Germline-derived CDR1 and CDR2 are SGHTA and FQGNSA. The CDR3 runs to 18 residues. DNA of the CDR3: TGTGCCAGCAGCTTAACCTCCTTGGCTAGCGGTGGGCAAGGGACCCAGTACTTC. Encoded protein: CASSLTSLASGGQGTQYF.

The CDR3 spells CASSLGTNLHNEQFF. The CDR3, as DNA: TGCGCCAGCAGCTTAGGGACCAACCTCCACAATGAGCAGTTCTTC. V usage is TRBV5-1 and J usage is TRBJ2-1; D is possibly TRBD1 or TRBD2 (5 bases each). V lost 2 bases and J lost 5, with 14 bases in between. This CDR3 spans 15 amino acids. The germline CDR1 and CDR2 sequences are SGHRS and YFSETQ.

The chain carries TRBV30 and TRBJ1-2; TRBD1 matches at 7 bases. CDR1 and CDR2 (germline): GTSNPN, SVGIG (reference sequence). J lost 4 bases, V lost 3 bases, and 8 bases had no gene match. This CDR3 spans 14 amino acids. This CDR3 reads CAWSYRDRVYGYTF. The CDR3 nucleotides are TGTGCCTGGAGCTACCGGGACAGAGTCTATGGCTACACCTTC.

The rearrangement links TRBV2 to TRBJ2-7; 10 positions match TRBD2. CDR3 length: 15 amino acids. After removal of 6 bases from V and 1 base from J, the junction contained 6 bases not matched to a gene. Germline V gives CDR1 SNHLY, CDR2 FYNNEI. In DNA form, the CDR3 reads TGTGCCAGCAGAGACCCTAGCGGGAGTTCCTACGAGCAGTACTTC. It is translated as CASRDPSGSSYEQYF.

The V and J genes are TRBV4-3 and TRBJ2-7; 8 nucleotides line up with TRBD2. V dropped 2 bases and J dropped 3; count of bases not matched to a gene: 6. This CDR3 is built from 15 residues. Germline V lookup: CDR1 LGHNA, CDR2 YSLEER. CDR3 protein: CASSQRLAGYYEQYF. The CDR3 nucleotides are TGCGCCAGCAGCCAAAGGCTAGCGGGCTACTACGAGCAGTACTTC.

The J gene is TRBJ2-7, the V gene TRBV18, with D unresolved. The CDR3 loop spans 12 amino acids. V lost 6 bases, J lost 3 bases, and 9 bases lay in between. The germline V gene has CDR1 KGHSH and CDR2 LQKENI. The CDR3 sequence is CASSFTFYEQYF. The CDR3 DNA reads as TGTGCCAGCTCCTTCACATTCTACGAGCAGTACTTC.

The CDR3 DNA follows: TGTGCCATCAGTGAGTCGAGGGTGGAAGAGACCCAGTACTTC. This sequence encodes CAISESRVEETQYF. The rearrangement joins TRBV10-3 to TRBJ2-5, with a tentative D call TRBD2 (5 bases). Germline V gives CDR1 ENHRY, CDR2 SYGVKD. This CDR3 has 14 amino acids. V lost 0 bases, J lost 3 bases, and 8 bases lay in between.

This clone showed up just a few times. This sequence joins TRBV4-1 and TRBJ2-1, with TRBD1 matching over 9 bases. Trimming removed 3 bases from V and 7 bases from J; junction bases left unmatched: 10. Germline V gives CDR1 MGHRA, CDR2 YSYEKL. The CDR3 contains 16 residues. CDR3 nucleotide sequence: TGCGCCAGCAGCCAGGGTCCTACAGGGGGCAAGAATGAGCAGTTCTTC. It translates to CASSQGPTGGKNEQFF.

The chain joins TRBV5-8 to TRBJ1-5; 10 bases are a match to TRBD1. J gave up 7 bases and V 4 bases, and 8 bases lay outside the gene matches. Germline V gene sequence: CDR1 SGHTS, CDR2 YDEGEE. The CDR3 runs to 15 residues. Here the CDR3 reads CASSPGTGARQPQHF. CDR3 DNA sequence: TGTGCCAGCAGCCCCGGGACAGGGGCCCGGCAGCCCCAGCATTTT.

This clone was counted a few times. V gene TRBV6-5 combines with J gene TRBJ2-1, with D tentatively TRBD2 (6 bases). Germline values: CDR1 MNHEY, CDR2 SVGAGI. The CDR3 is 14 amino acids. Trimming shortened V by 0 bases and J by 9 bases, and 12 bases separated the two germline ends. The DNA for the CDR3 is TGTGCCAGCAGTTACTCGCGGGACGGACGTGAGCAGTTCTTC. Translated, it gives CASSYSRDGREQFF.

The rearrangement uses TRBV7-9 and TRBJ2-3; D possibly corresponds to TRBD2 (6 bases). The CDR3 loop spans 17 amino acids. CDR1 is SEHNR, CDR2 FQNEAQ, per germline (reference sequence). Between the trimmed V and J ends, which lost 4 bases and 0 bases, there was a span of 17 bases. CDR3 DNA: TGTGCCAGCAGCTATTCCCCCGGGGGAGCTAGCACAGATACGCAGTATTTT. As protein: CASSYSPGGASTDTQYF.

V and J are TRBV9 and TRBJ1-3; 7 bases line up with TRBD1. Looked up from germline, CDR1 is SGDLS and CDR2 is YYNGEE. V gave up 3 bases and J gave up 4 bases; unmatched junction bases: 7. This CDR3 has 15 residues. The CDR3, as DNA: TGTGCCAGCAGCGCCGAGGGGGCGCGGGGAAACACCATATATTTT. It encodes CASSAEGARGNTIYF.

The gene calls are TRBV5-1 and TRBJ1-3; D is unclear. Trimming removed 4 bases at V and 3 bases at J, with 5 bases between. The CDR3 sequence is 12 residues long. Germline CDR1 SGHRS, CDR2 YFSETQ. The CDR3 nucleotides read TGCGCCAGCAGCGAAAGTGGAAACACCATATATTTT. Its translation: CASSESGNTIYF.

The V and J genes are TRBV5-1 and TRBJ2-3; 8 bases match TRBD2. The CDR3 runs 15 residues. Germline V lookup: CDR1 SGHRS, CDR2 YFSETQ. After removal of 1 base from V and 6 bases from J, the junction contained 7 bases not matched to a gene. The CDR3 sequence: CASSLSSGSLDTQYF. CDR3 DNA: TGCGCCAGCAGCTTGTCGAGCGGGAGTCTGGATACGCAGTATTTT. Full variable domain (rest looked up from reference TRBV5-1 and TRBJ2-3): KAGVTQTPRYLIKTRGQQVTLSCSPISGHRSVSWYQQTPGQGLQFLFEYFSETQRNKGNFPGRFSGRQFSNSRSEMNVSTLELGDSALYLCASSLSSGSLDTQYFGPGTRLTVL.

The chain links TRBV7-9 to TRBJ2-5; D uncertain. Trimming shortened V by 5 bases and J by 1 base, and 11 bases separated the two germline ends. From germline, CDR1 is SEHNR and CDR2 FQNEAQ (reference sequence). This CDR3 contains 14 residues. The CDR3 spells CASSPGNTQETQYF. The CDR3 bases are TGTGCCAGCAGCCCCGGAAATACCCAAGAGACCCAGTACTTC.

The chain couples TRBV29-1 to TRBJ1-2; the D is unclear. CDR1 is SQVTM, CDR2 ANQGSEA, per germline. With 4 bases removed from V and 0 bases from J, the gap between germline ends came to 9 bases. This CDR3 comprises 13 residues. CDR3 sequence reads: CSVGRQANYGYTF. The CDR3 nucleotides read TGCAGCGTTGGACGGCAAGCTAACTATGGCTACACCTTC.

This chain uses TRBV21-1 with TRBJ1-4. TRBV21-1 is a known pseudogene. The CDR3 covers 12 residues. CDR3: CARTQPGEKLFF. In DNA form, the CDR3 reads TGTGCCCGGACACAACCGGGGGAAAAACTGTTTTTT.

The chain recombines TRBV27 with TRBJ2-5, with TRBD2 as a possible D gene (6 bases). Germline CDR1 reads MNHEY; CDR2 reads SMNVEV (reference sequence). The V and J ends lost 6 bases and 4 bases respectively, with 15 bases between them. This CDR3 spans 14 amino acids. The CDR3 DNA follows: TGTGCCAGCAGGAGGACGGGAGTGTCAGAGACCCAGTACTTC. This translates into CASRRTGVSETQYF.

In DNA form, the CDR3 reads TGTGCCAGCAGCCGTAGGCGTGGGACGGATGAAAAACTGTTTTTT. Translation gives CASSRRRGTDEKLFF. The chain employs TRBV9 and TRBJ1-4, with D possibly being TRBD1 (5 bases). The CDR3 has 15 residues. V shed 4 bases and J shed 6 bases, with 16 bases lying between them. CDR1 SGDLS and CDR2 YYNGEE come from the germline V gene.

The chain links TRBV7-8 to TRBJ2-5; 8 bases map to TRBD1. The CDR3 runs to 14 residues. Germline CDR1 is SGHVS and CDR2 is FQNEAQ. The V gene end was trimmed by 5 bases and the J gene end by 4 bases; junction bases not matched to a gene: 6. The DNA for the CDR3 is TGTGCCAGCAGCCAAGGACAGGGAAGAGAGACCCAGTACTTC. Translated: CASSQGQGRETQYF.

The rearrangement links TRBV6-5 to TRBJ2-1; D may be TRBD2 (5 bases). V was clipped by 4 bases and J by 2 bases, with 15 bases between them. The CDR3 loop spans 16 amino acids. Germline V CDR1 and CDR2: MNHEY, SVGAGI. The CDR3 DNA is TGTGCCAGCAGTTTTACAGCGGAAAGTACCTACAATGAGCAGTTCTTC. Translated, it gives CASSFTAESTYNEQFF.

The chain employs TRBV7-9 and TRBJ2-7; the match to TRBD2 covers 7 bases. The CDR3 spans 16 residues. Germline-derived CDR1 and CDR2 are SEHNR and FQNEAQ (reference sequence). The junction had 14 bases not matched to a gene; V was cut back by 5 bases and J by 4 bases. This CDR3 is CASSPLGRAGEYEQYF. The CDR3 nucleotides read TGTGCCAGCAGCCCTCTGGGGCGGGCGGGAGAGTACGAGCAGTACTTC.

The chain employs TRBV28 and TRBJ2-1, with 10 bases aligning to TRBD2. Germline V gene sequence: CDR1 MDHEN, CDR2 SYDVKM. After removal of 1 base from V and 4 bases from J, the junction contained 1 base not matched to a gene. This CDR3 spans 15 amino acids. DNA of the CDR3: TGTGCCAGCAGTTTATCACTAGCGGGATACAATGAGCAGTTCTTC. Residues: CASSLSLAGYNEQFF.

The chain joins TRBV4-2 to TRBJ1-2; D remains unclear. Germline CDR1 reads LGHNA; CDR2 reads YNFKEQ. V was shortened by 0 bases and J by 3 bases, with 11 bases between the two germline ends. The CDR3 consists of 15 residues. CDR3 sequence reads: CASSQDLGGDYGYTF. For the CDR3, the DNA is TGTGCCAGCAGCCAAGATCTCGGAGGAGACTATGGCTACACCTTC.

The rearrangement joins TRBV5-5 to TRBJ1-4, with no clear D. CDR1 is SGHKS and CDR2 is YYEKEE in the germline V gene (reference sequence). V lost 5 bases, J lost 10 bases, and 15 bases lay in between. The CDR3 contains 13 residues. The CDR3: CASSLEGLGKLFF. The CDR3 DNA follows: TGTGCCAGCAGTTTAGAGGGCTTGGGAAAACTGTTTTTT.